This T cell receptor beta chain came from a study of T-cell memory formation after mild COVID-19. TCRdb recomputed calls from the 5' RACE reads with MiXCR, one row per CDR3 protein. The sample includes roughly 600,000 distinct CDR3 sequences, about 20% of them seen just once. The CDR3 length is 16 residues. Trimming cost V 4 bases and J 1 base; bases outside gene matches: 6. The V gene's germline CDR1 is MNHNY and CDR2 SVGAGI (reference sequence). This chain joins TRBV6-6 and TRBJ1-1, with TRBD1 matching 10 bases. The receptor comes from an adult woman who had mild COVID-19 (a few samples of this study predate the infection). Cell type and time point are not known. Material for sequencing was PBMCs or a T cell subset sorted from them (not recorded which). In DNA, the CDR3 is TGTGCCAGCAGTTCGACAGGGGGCCGGGGGAACACTGAAGCTTTCTTT. Amino acids: CASSSTGGRGNTEAFF.